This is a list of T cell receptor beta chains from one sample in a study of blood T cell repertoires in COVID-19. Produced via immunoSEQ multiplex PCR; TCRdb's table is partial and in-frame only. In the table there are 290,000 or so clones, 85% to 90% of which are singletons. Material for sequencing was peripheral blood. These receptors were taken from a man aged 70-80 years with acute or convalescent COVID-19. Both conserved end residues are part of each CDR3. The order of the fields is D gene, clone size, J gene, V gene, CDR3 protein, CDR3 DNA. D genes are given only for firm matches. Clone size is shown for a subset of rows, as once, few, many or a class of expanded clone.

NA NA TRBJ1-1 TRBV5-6 CASSSGHWNTEAFF TGTGCCAGCAGCTCTGGCCATTGGAACACTGAAGCTTTCTTT
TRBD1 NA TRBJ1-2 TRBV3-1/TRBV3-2 CASSQGTGGNSGYTF TGTGCCAGCAGCCAAGGGACAGGGGGTAACAGTGGCTACACCTTC
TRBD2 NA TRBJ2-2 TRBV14 CASSRNPGTTPITGELFF TGTGCCAGCAGCCGAAACCCCGGGACTACTCCGATCACCGGGGAGCTGTTTTTT
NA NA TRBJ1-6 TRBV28 CASSPPTGFGSPLHF TGTGCCAGCAGCCCACCCACAGGGTTTGGCTCACCCCTCCACTTT
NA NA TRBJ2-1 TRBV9 CASTVGPSGNEQFF TGTGCCAGCACCGTGGGTCCGTCGGGAAATGAGCAGTTCTTC
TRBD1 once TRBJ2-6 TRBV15 CATSKTTGGASFIGANVLTF TGTGCCACCAGCAAAACTACAGGGGGCGCTTCTTTTATCGGGGCCAACGTCCTGACTTTC
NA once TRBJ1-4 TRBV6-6 CASSPTRFENEKLFF TGTGCCAGCAGTCCGACACGGTTCGAGAATGAAAAACTGTTTTTT
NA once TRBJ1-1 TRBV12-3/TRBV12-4 CASSLDREAFF TGTGCCAGCAGCCTCGACAGGGAAGCTTTCTTT
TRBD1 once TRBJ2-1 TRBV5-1 CASSPNSGTGGGNEQFF TGCGCCAGCAGCCCCAACTCCGGGACAGGGGGAGGGAATGAGCAGTTCTTC
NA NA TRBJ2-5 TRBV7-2 CASSLSTQTRSQETQYF TGTGCCAGCAGCTTAAGTACACAGACACGCAGCCAAGAGACCCAGTACTTC
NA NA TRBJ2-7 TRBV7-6 CASSPERAAYEQYF TGTGCCAGCAGCCCCGAGAGAGCCGCCTACGAGCAGTACTTC
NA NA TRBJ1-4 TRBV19 CASSMTAATNEKLFF TGTGCCAGTAGTATGACAGCTGCAACTAATGAAAAACTGTTTTTT
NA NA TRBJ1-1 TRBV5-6 CASSLAPTGTEAFF TGTGCCAGCAGCTTGGCCCCGACAGGCACTGAAGCTTTCTTT
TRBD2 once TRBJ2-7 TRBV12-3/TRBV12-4 CASSLREGEQYF TGTGCCAGCAGTTTACGGGAGGGTGAGCAGTACTTC
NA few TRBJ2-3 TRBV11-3 CASSYAGDTQYF TGTGCCAGCAGTTATGCGGGGGATACGCAGTATTTT
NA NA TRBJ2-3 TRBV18 CASSPEEDTQYF TGTGCCAGCTCACCAGAGGAAGATACGCAGTATTTT
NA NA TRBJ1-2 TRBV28 CASSVKSTASYGYTF TGTGCCAGCAGCGTCAAGTCGACAGCTAGCTATGGCTACACCTTC
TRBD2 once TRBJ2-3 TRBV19 CASSKRGDLAGLTTDTQYF TGTGCCAGTAGTAAGCGGGGGGATCTAGCGGGACTTACCACAGATACGCAGTATTTT
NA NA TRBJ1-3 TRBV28 CASSFQGNTIYF TGTGCCAGCAGTTTTCAGGGTAACACCATATATTTT
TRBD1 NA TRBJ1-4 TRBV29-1 CSVAPGQGVEKLFF TGCAGCGTCGCCCCGGGACAGGGGGTGGAAAAACTGTTTTTT
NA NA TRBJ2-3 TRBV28 CASSLTSTDTQYF TGTGCCAGCAGTCTAACTAGCACAGATACGCAGTATTTT
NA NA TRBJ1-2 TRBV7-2 CASSLSGFGRGYTF TGTGCCAGCAGCTTATCAGGGTTTGGGCGTGGCTACACCTTC
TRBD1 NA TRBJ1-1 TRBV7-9 CASSGQENTEAFF TGTGCCAGCAGCGGACAGGAGAACACTGAAGCTTTCTTT
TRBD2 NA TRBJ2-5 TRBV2 CASSEAAGGRETQYF TGTGCCAGCAGTGAAGCAGCGGGAGGACGGGAGACCCAGTACTTC
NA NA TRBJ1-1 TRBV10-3 CAISESPGNTEAFF TGTGCCATCAGTGAGTCGCCAGGGAACACTGAAGCTTTCTTT
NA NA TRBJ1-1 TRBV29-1 CSVHSRDTQGSYTEAFF TGCAGCGTGCACTCCCGGGACACTCAAGGGTCCTACACTGAAGCTTTCTTT
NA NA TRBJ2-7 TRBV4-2 CASSTRLDYEQYF TGTGCCAGCAGCACCCGACTAGACTACGAGCAGTACTTC
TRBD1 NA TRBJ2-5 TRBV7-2 CASSSGQGQTQYF TGTGCCAGCAGCTCTGGACAGGGCCAGACCCAGTACTTC
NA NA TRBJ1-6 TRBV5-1 CASSLGLQSNSPLHF TGCGCCAGCAGCTTGGGCTTGCAGTCTAATTCACCCCTCCACTTT
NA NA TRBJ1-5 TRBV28 CASSLLGGDQPQHF TGTGCCAGCAGTTTATTGGGGGGGGATCAGCCCCAGCATTTT
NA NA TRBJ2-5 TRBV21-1 CASSKGNNIRVKETQYF TGTGCCAGCAGCAAAGGCAACAACATCAGGGTTAAGGAGACCCAGTACTTC